These T cell receptor beta chains were read from a single sample in a study of OX40 agonist ivuxolimab in advanced cancers. Clones were sequenced by immunoSEQ multiplex PCR, and TCRdb holds only the in-frame ones, with some missing. The sample carries 67,000 or so clones, roughly 90% recorded once. The sample here was CD4+ or CD8+ T cells sorted from blood, taken in a trial of the OX40 agonist ivuxolimab. These receptors came from an adult with an advanced solid tumor such as melanoma, head and neck, liver or kidney cancer. Each CDR3 is given with its conserved first and last residue. A D gene is named only where the DNA matches it firmly. Some rows mark clone size as missing; the rest say once, few, many or name a class of expanded clone.

size,D,V,J,CDR3,DNA
NA,NA,TRBV5-1,TRBJ2-1,CASSLAVFRQVDEQFF,TGCGCCAGCAGCTTGGCTGTATTTAGACAGGTGGATGAGCAGTTCTTC
NA,NA,TRBV11-2,TRBJ2-7,CASSLARYEQYF,TGTGCCAGCAGCTTAGCCCGCTACGAGCAGTACTTC
few,TRBD1,TRBV10-2,TRBJ1-1,CASSITGGTEAFF,TGCGCCAGCAGTATTACAGGGGGGACTGAAGCTTTCTTT
NA,NA,TRBV6-6,TRBJ1-1,CASSYEQGNTEAFF,TGTGCCAGCAGTTACGAACAGGGGAACACTGAAGCTTTCTTT
NA,TRBD1,TRBV7-2,TRBJ2-1,CASSPRTGGNEQFF,TGTGCCAGCAGTCCACGGACAGGGGGCAATGAGCAGTTCTTC
NA,NA,TRBV4-2,TRBJ2-5,CASSPGEGGQETQYF,TGTGCCAGCAGCCCAGGCGAGGGGGGCCAAGAGACCCAGTACTTC
NA,NA,TRBV30,TRBJ2-5,CAWSPGGETQYF,TGTGCCTGGAGTCCTGGCGGAGAGACCCAGTACTTC
NA,NA,TRBV30,TRBJ2-2,CAWSPLRGTGELFF,TGTGCCTGGAGTCCACTCCGGGGAACCGGGGAGCTGTTTTTT
NA,NA,TRBV5-4,TRBJ1-4,CASSLTVNEKLFF,TGTGCCAGCAGCTTGACAGTTAATGAAAAACTGTTTTTT
NA,TRBD1,TRBV6-5,TRBJ1-2,CASSWMTGGTYGYTF,TGTGCCAGCAGCTGGATGACAGGGGGCACCTATGGCTACACCTTC
NA,NA,TRBV2,TRBJ1-2,CASIQEARLGGYTF,TGTGCCAGCATACAAGAAGCCCGCCTAGGGGGCTACACCTTC
NA,NA,TRBV6-6,TRBJ2-1,CASSYSGTSNEQFF,TGTGCCAGCAGTTACTCGGGCACTAGCAATGAGCAGTTCTTC
NA,NA,TRBV7-6,TRBJ1-6,CASSLGGRGTLHF,TGTGCCAGCAGCTTAGGGGGACGGGGAACCCTCCACTTT
NA,NA,TRBV2,TRBJ1-2,CASSESDSSYTF,TGTGCCAGCAGTGAATCTGACAGCAGCTACACCTTC
NA,NA,TRBV30,TRBJ2-3,CAWRRTGSTQYF,TGTGCCTGGCGCCGAACAGGTTCAACGCAGTATTTT
NA,NA,TRBV9,TRBJ1-2,CASSGSNRPNYGYTF,TGTGCCAGCAGCGGCTCAAACAGGCCTAACTATGGCTACACCTTC
NA,NA,TRBV11-2,TRBJ2-7,CASSLLFDYEQYF,TGTGCCAGCAGCTTACTTTTTGATTACGAGCAGTACTTC
NA,NA,TRBV4-2,TRBJ2-3,CASSQGGQSNTQYF,TGTGCCAGCAGCCAGGGGGGACAGTCGAATACGCAGTATTTT
NA,NA,TRBV4-1,TRBJ2-2,CASSLGGLRPGNTGELFF,TGCGCCAGCAGCCTCGGGGGGCTACGACCTGGGAACACCGGGGAGCTGTTTTTT
once,NA,TRBV10-3,TRBJ1-1,CAISEGMAEAFF,TGTGCCATCAGTGAGGGGATGGCTGAAGCTTTCTTT
NA,NA,TRBV10-1,TRBJ2-7,CASSGFLVPEQYF,TGCGCCAGCAGTGGGTTTCTGGTTCCTGAGCAGTACTTC
few,NA,TRBV15,TRBJ2-1,CATSRVGIRDNEQFF,TGTGCCACCAGCAGAGTTGGGATTAGGGACAATGAGCAGTTCTTC
NA,NA,TRBV5-4,TRBJ2-2,CASSLGELVRTGELFF,TGTGCCAGCAGCCTGGGAGAACTAGTTAGGACCGGGGAGCTGTTTTTT
NA,NA,TRBV7-8,TRBJ1-4,CASSLEGGRGKLFF,TGTGCCAGCAGCTTAGAGGGCGGGAGGGGAAAACTGTTTTTT
NA,NA,TRBV5-4,TRBJ1-1,CASTTRGVLPTEAFF,TGTGCCAGCACCACTCGGGGCGTTTTACCTACTGAAGCTTTCTTT
NA,TRBD1,TRBV5-1,TRBJ1-6,CASSSTGATRGSPLHF,TGCGCCAGCAGCTCGACAGGGGCGACCCGAGGTTCACCCCTCCACTTT
NA,NA,TRBV5-4,TRBJ1-3,CASSSTNSGNTIYF,TGTGCCAGCAGCTCCACAAACTCTGGAAACACCATATATTTT
NA,NA,TRBV2,TRBJ2-7,CASGKAGGYEQYF,TGTGCCAGCGGGAAGGCCGGGGGCTACGAGCAGTACTTC
once,NA,TRBV5-1,TRBJ2-3,CASSKEGLPTDTQYF,TGCGCCAGCAGCAAGGAGGGACTCCCCACAGATACGCAGTATTTT
NA,NA,TRBV13,TRBJ2-6,CASSPKGHIGSGANVLTF,TGTGCCAGCAGCCCTAAGGGACACATTGGCTCTGGGGCCAACGTCCTGACTTTC
NA,NA,TRBV5-6,TRBJ1-1,CASSLSRYTEAFF,TGTGCCAGCAGCTTGAGCCGGTACACTGAAGCTTTCTTT
NA,NA,TRBV5-4,TRBJ2-6,CASSFLQSSGANVLTF,TGTGCCAGCAGCTTCCTCCAGTCCTCTGGGGCCAACGTCCTGACTTTC
NA,NA,TRBV10-3,TRBJ1-4,CAIREGLNEKLFF,TGTGCCATCAGGGAGGGTCTAAATGAAAAACTGTTTTTT
NA,NA,TRBV7-9,TRBJ1-5,CASSLRGVGNQPQHF,TGTGCCAGCAGCTTAAGGGGGGTAGGCAATCAGCCCCAGCATTTT
NA,NA,TRBV2,TRBJ2-7,CASSPPPAGLIYEQYF,TGTGCCAGCAGTCCACCCCCCGCGGGGCTAATTTACGAGCAGTACTTC
NA,NA,TRBV7-9,TRBJ1-5,CASSSGDQPQHF,TGTGCCAGCAGCTCTGGGGATCAGCCCCAGCATTTT
NA,TRBD1,TRBV5-1,TRBJ2-5,CASSPGTGRGETQYF,TGCGCCAGCAGCCCGGGGACAGGGAGGGGAGAGACCCAGTACTTC
NA,TRBD2,TRBV15,TRBJ2-2,CATSRSGIAGVGELFF,TGTGCCACCAGCAGATCGGGGATAGCGGGGGTCGGGGAGCTGTTTTTT
NA,NA,TRBV7-9,TRBJ2-5,CASSLDIGPETQYF,TGTGCCAGCAGCTTAGATATAGGACCAGAGACCCAGTACTTC
NA,NA,TRBV7-8,TRBJ1-2,CASSLAADNYGYTF,TGTGCCAGCAGCTTAGCGGCAGACAACTATGGCTACACCTTC